This T cell receptor beta chain was identified during a study of T cells after yellow fever vaccination. This CDR3 region has 10 residues. The V end lost 9 bases, the J end lost 8 bases, and 7 bases lay between the germline ends. The germline CDR1 and CDR2 sequences are MNHEY and SVGEGT. Study-wide findings and caveats: Clones from primary vaccination mostly reappeared after the booster (around 96% CD4, less than 90% CD8). Compared with primary, the secondary response was weaker and peaked at day 5, not 15.

From the 5' RACE reads, TCRdb called clonotypes with MiXCR, one entry per CDR3 protein. The table shows about 630,000 distinct CDR3 sequences, with approximately 13% occurring only once. On this clonotype: Its antigen remains unidentified.

This sequence originates from a man aged 25 to 45 who received the YFV17D yellow fever vaccine. The sample in question was PBMCs, obtained on the day of the yellow fever booster vaccination. This chain joins TRBV6-2 or TRBV6-3 and TRBJ2-2; D not resolved. The CDR3 DNA reads TGTGCCAGTAGGAGAGGGGAGCTGTTTTTT. As protein: CASRRGELFF.